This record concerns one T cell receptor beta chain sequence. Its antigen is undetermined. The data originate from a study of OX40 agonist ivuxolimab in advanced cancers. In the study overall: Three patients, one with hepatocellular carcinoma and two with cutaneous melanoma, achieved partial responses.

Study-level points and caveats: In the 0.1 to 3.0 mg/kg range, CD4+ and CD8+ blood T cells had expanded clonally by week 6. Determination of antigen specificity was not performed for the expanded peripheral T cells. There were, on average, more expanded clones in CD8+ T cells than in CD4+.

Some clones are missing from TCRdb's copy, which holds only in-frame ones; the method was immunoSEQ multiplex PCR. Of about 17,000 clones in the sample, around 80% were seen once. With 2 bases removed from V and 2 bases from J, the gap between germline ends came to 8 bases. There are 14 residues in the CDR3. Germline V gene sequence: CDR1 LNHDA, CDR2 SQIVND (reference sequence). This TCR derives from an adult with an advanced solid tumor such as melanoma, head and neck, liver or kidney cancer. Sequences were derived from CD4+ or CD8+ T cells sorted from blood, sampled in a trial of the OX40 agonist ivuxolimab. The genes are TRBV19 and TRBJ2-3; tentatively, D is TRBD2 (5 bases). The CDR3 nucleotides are TGTGCCAGTAGTATATTGAGGGCCACAGATACGCAGTATTTT. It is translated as CASSILRATDTQYF.